A selection of T cell receptor beta chains follows, all from one sample in a study of shared clonotypes between healthy human individuals. The data were produced by immunoSEQ multiplex PCR, yet TCRdb's version contains in-frame clones alone and is incomplete. The data show millions of clones, approximately 94% seen once. The sample was naive CD8+ T cells from PBMCs. The receptors shown here come from a man between 18 and 29 years old in good health. Some clones in this sample may be carry-over from other donors' samples. Both conserved end residues are part of each CDR3. The order of the fields is V gene, CDR3 protein.

TRBV10-3,CAISEVSSGANVLTF
TRBV27,CASSFAPGGAYNEQFF
TRBV9,CASSVSGAWANNEQFF
TRBV2,CASSEAPLGLAGFQETQYF
TRBV28,CATKELAGGQETQYF
TRBV28,CASSFLGSEAFF
TRBV7-6,CASSGGGGDTEAFF
TRBV4-2,CASSQDGGRYTYEQYF
TRBV28,CGSGISEAFF
TRBV6-1,CASSEWRERDEQYF
TRBV21-1,CASMRTGLSSYNEQFF
TRBV27,CASSLGQTYEQYF
TRBV30,CAWRPGRGNTEAFF
TRBV11-2,CASSGTGIYGYTF
TRBV11-2,CASRERVGAYNEQFF
TRBV19,CASSIRTASYEQYF
TRBV28,CASRKGQGVDYEQYF